The clone carrying this TCR beta chain has just one count. Antigen unknown. RNA, once extracted, was reverse transcribed into cDNA for use as the sequencing template. The repertoire was sequenced with immunoSEQ multiplex PCR; TCRdb's copy has only in-frame clones and lacks some. The sample records roughly 100,000 clones, 85% to 90% being singletons. This sample is drawn from a study of CD8+ T cells in alopecia areata. Study-level information: For the treated group, dosing was oral tofacitinib at 5 to 10 mg twice daily. Points from the study as a whole: Clonality exceeded that of normal scalp in lesional scalp, most notably in alopecia totalis/universalis.

Trimming removed 0 bases at V and 5 bases at J, with 15 bases between. CDR1 and CDR2 from the germline V gene are SGDLS and YYNGEE. CDR3 length: 15 residues. Treatment noted: oral pan-JAK inhibitor, 5-10 mg twice daily. The chain uses TRBV9 and TRBJ2-7; D is perhaps TRBD2 (5 bases). Sequencing used CD8+ T cells sorted from blood, obtained at approximately week 30, from a patient treated with tofacitinib. The origin of this receptor is a human donor with alopecia areata. CDR3 nucleotide sequence: TGTGCCAGCAGCGTAGCGGGGAGATTGCTAGACGAGCAGTACTTC. This translates into CASSVAGRLLDEQYF.